One and the same sample provided the 24 T cell receptor beta chains below, sequenced in a study of blood T cell repertoires in COVID-19. TCRdb's copy holds only in-frame clones and misses some; the assay was immunoSEQ multiplex PCR. Among fewer than 120,000 clones listed, approximately 90% were seen once. Sequences were obtained from peripheral blood. The receptors were gathered from a woman in her 50s with acute or convalescent COVID-19.

The genes are TRBV18 and TRBJ2-1, with 7 bases aligning to TRBD2. The CDR3 totals 14 residues. Germline CDR1 and CDR2: KGHSH and LQKENI. Losses at the gene ends were 3 bases for V and 4 bases for J; bases not matched to a gene: 3. The DNA of the CDR3 is TGTGCCAGCTCACCTTTGGGAGGGTACAATGAGCAGTTCTTC. Its translation is CASSPLGGYNEQFF.

The chain employs TRBV12-3 or TRBV12-4 and TRBJ1-4; D unclear. Trimming pared 2 bases from V and 11 bases from J, leaving 6 bases between. This CDR3 has 11 residues. CDR3 DNA: TGTGCCAGCAGTTTAACGGGGAAACTGTTTTTT. This encodes CASSLTGKLFF.

The chain couples TRBV6-4 to TRBJ2-1; 7 bases are a match to TRBD1. The CDR3 is made up of 19 amino acids. Germline V lookup: CDR1 MRHNA, CDR2 SNTAGT. After removal of 2 bases from V and 3 bases from J, the junction contained 16 bases not matched to a gene. The chain's CDR3 is CASSDAYRGKVEDYNEQFF. The CDR3, as DNA: TGTGCCAGCAGTGACGCCTACAGGGGTAAAGTCGAGGACTACAATGAGCAGTTCTTC.

The V gene is TRBV29-1, the J gene TRBJ1-1, with D possibly being TRBD1 (5 bases). In germline, CDR1 is SQVTM, CDR2 ANQGSEA. The length of the CDR3 is 13 residues. The V end lost 7 bases, the J end lost 2 bases, and 14 bases lay between the germline ends. In DNA, the CDR3 is TGCAGCGGGGCGGAGACAGAAAACACTGAAGCTTTCTTT. Amino acid sequence: CSGAETENTEAFF.

V usage is TRBV7-2 and J usage is TRBJ1-2, with no clear D. Germline CDR1 SGHTA, CDR2 FQGNSA. The CDR3 covers 13 residues. With 5 bases removed from V and 3 bases from J, the gap between germline ends came to 10 bases. The DNA of the CDR3 is TGTGCCAGCAGCCTCACAGCTTACTATGGCTACACCTTC. This gives the protein CASSLTAYYGYTF.

CDR3 residues: CATSDPPGGDTQYF. CDR3 DNA sequence: TGTGCCACCAGTGATCCCCCCGGGGGGGATACGCAGTATTTT. V gene TRBV24-1 combines with J gene TRBJ2-3; 7 bases match TRBD2. CDR3 length: 14 amino acids. The V segment lost 3 bases and the J segment 6 bases; nucleotides outside the gene matches: 5. Germline V lookup: CDR1 KGHDR, CDR2 SFDVKD.

The gene calls are TRBV5-1 and TRBJ1-1; 7 nucleotides agree with TRBD1. V trimming: 0 bases; J trimming: 5 bases; junction bases outside the gene matches: 10. The CDR3 is made up of 16 amino acids. Germline V gives CDR1 SGHRS, CDR2 YFSETQ. CDR3 residues: CASSLEPTGTRTEAFF. CDR3 nucleotides: TGCGCCAGCAGCTTGGAACCGACAGGGACGAGGACTGAAGCTTTCTTT.

This chain uses TRBV28 with TRBJ2-4; 9 positions agree with TRBD2. CDR1 is MDHEN and CDR2 is SYDVKM in the germline V gene. The CDR3 is made up of 18 amino acids. V lost 2 bases to trimming and J lost 8 bases; unmatched junction nucleotides: 16. The CDR3 region has the DNA TGTGCCAGCAGTTTAAGCCGGAGGGGGCGGCTAGCGGGGCACATTCAGTACTTC. Translation: CASSLSRRGRLAGHIQYF.

This chain uses TRBV29-1 with TRBJ1-5, with D possibly being TRBD1 (6 bases). Germline CDR1 is SQVTM and CDR2 is ANQGSEA. The CDR3 length is 14 residues. Trimming removed 4 bases from V and 4 bases from J, with 14 bases in between. CDR3 sequence: CSVAQTGSNQPQHF. The CDR3 DNA sequence: TGCAGCGTTGCTCAGACAGGTTCGAATCAGCCCCAGCATTTT.

The chain recombines TRBV15 with TRBJ2-5; D ambiguous. CDR1 LNHNV and CDR2 YYDKDF come from the germline V gene (reference sequence). The CDR3 loop spans 13 amino acids. Trimming cost V 0 bases and J 5 bases, with 7 bases left between them. CDR3 residues: CATSRDSLETQYF. In nucleotides, the CDR3 is TGTGCCACCAGCAGAGACTCTCTGGAGACCCAGTACTTC. Supplemented by reference TRBV15 and TRBJ2-5, the full variable domain reads DAMVIQNPRYQVTQFGKPVTLSCSQTLNHNVMYWYQQKSSQAPKLLFHYYDKDFNNEADTPDNFQSRRPNTSFCFLDIRSPGLGDTAMYLCATSRDSLETQYFGPGTRLLVL.

This chain connects TRBV3-1 (or the pseudogene TRBV3-2) to TRBJ2-3, with TRBD1 as a possible D gene (5 bases). V shed 3 bases and J shed 6 bases, with 13 bases lying between them. The CDR3 consists of 14 residues. In germline, CDR1 is LGHDT, CDR2 YNNKEL (reference sequence). CDR3 in amino acids: CASSHGHRQDTQYF. The CDR3 nucleotides read TGTGCCAGCAGCCACGGACACAGGCAGGATACGCAGTATTTT.

The chain employs TRBV19 and TRBJ1-3, with D perhaps matching TRBD1 (6 bases). Between the trimmed V and J ends, which lost 10 bases and 0 bases, there was a span of 13 bases. The CDR3 contains 14 residues. Germline V gene sequence: CDR1 LNHDA, CDR2 SQIVND (reference sequence). The CDR3 DNA reads as TGTGCCACCTCGGACAGCAACTCTGGAAACACCATATATTTT. Its protein product is CATSDSNSGNTIYF.

This chain connects TRBV4-1 to TRBJ2-7; 8 bases align to TRBD2. This CDR3 is built from 16 residues. After removal of 0 bases from V and 5 bases from J, the junction contained 9 bases not matched to a gene. Germline V CDR1 and CDR2: MGHRA, YSYEKL. The CDR3 is CASSQEFGTRWDEQYF. In nucleotides, the CDR3 is TGCGCCAGCAGCCAAGAATTCGGGACTAGGTGGGACGAGCAGTACTTC.

The chain carries TRBV5-5 and TRBJ1-1; tentative D call: TRBD1 (6 bases). Between the trimmed V and J ends, which lost 4 bases and 2 bases, there was a span of 12 bases. CDR1 and CDR2 (germline): SGHKS, YYEKEE (reference sequence). This CDR3 contains 14 residues. CDR3: CASSPGTPNTEAFF. DNA for the CDR3: TGTGCCAGCAGCCCCGGGACACCCAACACTGAAGCTTTCTTT. Full variable domain (outside the CDR3, taken from reference TRBV5-5 and TRBJ1-1): DAGVTQSPTHLIKTRGQQVTLRCSPISGHKSVSWYQQVLGQGPQFIFQYYEKEERGRGNFPDRFSARQFPNYSSELNVNALLLGDSALYLCASSPGTPNTEAFFGQGTRLTVV.

The V and J genes are TRBV19 and TRBJ1-1; D not resolved. Germline V CDR1 and CDR2: LNHDA, SQIVND (reference sequence). CDR3 length: 14 amino acids. V was clipped by 5 bases and J by 0 bases, with 10 bases between them. CDR3 protein: CASSVLRVNTEAFF. CDR3 DNA sequence: TGTGCCAGTAGTGTCCTCCGGGTGAACACTGAAGCTTTCTTT.

In this sample, this clone turned up a few times. V is TRBV5-5 and J is TRBJ2-7, with 9 bases matching TRBD2. Germline V gives CDR1 SGHKS, CDR2 YYEKEE (reference sequence). The trim removed 6 bases at V and 0 bases at J, leaving 4 bases unmatched. There are 14 residues in the CDR3. CDR3 region: CASNVAGVSYEQYF. The CDR3 coding sequence is TGTGCCAGCAACGTAGCGGGAGTCTCCTACGAGCAGTACTTC.

The CDR3: CSVEDRGRGYGYTF. CDR3 coding DNA: TGCAGCGTTGAAGATAGGGGGCGGGGATATGGCTACACCTTC. The chain couples TRBV29-1 to TRBJ1-2; 7 bases match TRBD1. Germline lookup yields CDR1 SQVTM and CDR2 ANQGSEA. Germline trimming cut 0 bases from V and 5 bases from J; bases unmatched to any gene: 6. The CDR3 loop spans 14 amino acids.

The CDR3: CASSLDRAVSGNTIYF. The CDR3 nucleotides read TGCGCCAGCAGCTTGGACAGGGCGGTCTCTGGAAACACCATATATTTT. This rearrangement joins TRBV5-1 to TRBJ1-3, with TRBD1 as a possible D gene (6 bases). CDR1 is SGHRS, CDR2 YFSETQ, per germline. V lost 0 bases to trimming and J lost 0 bases, with 10 bases between them. The CDR3 length is 16 residues.

The CDR3 region is CASSLWPGETQYF. CDR3 in DNA: TGTGCCAGCAGCCTCTGGCCGGGAGAGACCCAGTACTTC. The chain joins TRBV14 to TRBJ2-5; D gene unclear. The V end lost 4 bases, the J end lost 4 bases, and 10 bases lay between the germline ends. Per germline, CDR1 SGHDN and CDR2 FVKESK. This CDR3 is built from 13 residues.

This chain joins TRBV28 and TRBJ2-1; TRBD2 aligns across 9 bases. The germline V gene has CDR1 MDHEN and CDR2 SYDVKM. V shed 2 bases, J shed 0 bases, and the junction held 8 bases outside the gene matches. The CDR3 extends over 18 amino acids. The CDR3 DNA sequence: TGTGCCAGCAGTTTAGGTAGCGGGGGCCGTAGCTCCTACAATGAGCAGTTCTTC. Residues: CASSLGSGGRSSYNEQFF.

CDR3 in amino acids: CAWILGLSTEAFF. The DNA of the CDR3 is TGTGCCTGGATCCTGGGACTCTCCACTGAAGCTTTCTTT. The chain uses TRBV30 and TRBJ1-1, with D possibly being TRBD1 (5 bases). Germline V lookup: CDR1 GTSNPN, CDR2 SVGIG (reference sequence). V was shortened by 4 bases and J by 4 bases, with 13 bases between the two germline ends. This CDR3 is 13 amino acids long.

V and J are TRBV3-1 (or the pseudogene TRBV3-2) and TRBJ1-2, with D perhaps TRBD1 (6 bases). V dropped 4 bases and J dropped 4 bases, with 19 bases sitting between them. The CDR3 has 16 residues. Germline CDR1 LGHDT, CDR2 YNNKEL (reference sequence). This CDR3 is CASSPRAGGQIYGYTF. Written as DNA, the CDR3 is TGTGCCAGCAGCCCCAGGGCCGGTGGACAGATCTATGGCTACACCTTC.

The gene calls are TRBV5-1 and TRBJ2-5, with 13 bases that match TRBD2. V shed 2 bases, J shed 5 bases, and the junction held 12 bases outside the gene matches. CDR3 length: 18 amino acids. Germline V gene data show CDR1 as SGHRS and CDR2 as YFSETQ. CDR3 sequence: CASSLLTSGRASGETQYF. The CDR3 DNA reads as TGCGCCAGCAGCTTATTAACTAGCGGGAGGGCCTCGGGGGAGACCCAGTACTTC.

The rearrangement uses TRBV19 and TRBJ2-1, with 7 bases fitting TRBD2. CDR1 is LNHDA and CDR2 is SQIVND in the germline V gene (reference sequence). With V trimmed by 7 bases and J by 2 bases, 5 bases remained unmatched. This CDR3 region has 14 residues. The CDR3 bases are TGTGCCAGTATTCGCGGGGGTGCCTACAATGAGCAGTTCTTC. It yields the protein CASIRGGAYNEQFF.